A selection of T cell receptor beta chains follows, all from one sample in a study of T-cell reconstitution after alpha-beta-depleted transplantation in children. From the PCR reads, TCRdb called clonotypes with MiXCR, one entry per CDR3 protein. The table includes about 100,000 distinct CDR3 sequences, around 7% detected once. The source was PBMCs, collected before TCRalphabeta/CD19-depleted stem cell transplant. The source is a boy younger than 10 with acute lymphoblastic leukemia, due to receive a stem cell transplant. CDR3s include the opening cysteine and the closing phenylalanine or tryptophan. The order of the fields is J gene, V gene, D gene, clone size, CDR3 length, CDR3 protein, CDR3 DNA. D genes are given only for firm matches. A row's size may be missing; if present it is once, few, many or a size class.

>TRBJ2-2|TRBV4-3|NA|many|14
CASSQVQVTGELFF
TGCGCCAGCAGCCAAGTTCAGGTCACCGGGGAGCTGTTTTTT
>TRBJ2-3|TRBV5-4|NA|many|14
CASSLGLALDTQYF
TGTGCCAGCAGCTTGGGGCTAGCGCTAGATACGCAGTATTTT
>TRBJ2-7|TRBV3-1|NA|few|11
CASSQTTEQYF
TGTGCCAGCAGCCAAACAACCGAGCAGTACTTC
>TRBJ2-1|TRBV21-1|NA|NA|19
CASSKDIGERPPTYNEQSF
TGTGCCAGCAGCAAAGATATCGGGGAGCGGCCTCCCACCTACAATGAGCAGTCCTTC
>TRBJ2-2|TRBV9|NA|many|16
CASSGSASSGTGELFF
TGTGCCAGCTCAGGATCGGCTAGCAGTGGCACCGGGGAGCTGTTTTTT
>TRBJ2-7|TRBV6-5|TRBD2|many|17
CAARRGTTNTGFYEQYF
TGTGCCGCAAGGCGGGGGACGACTAACACGGGGTTCTACGAGCAGTACTTC
>TRBJ2-7|TRBV5-6|NA|many|14
CASSRPTGAYEQYF
TGTGCCAGCAGCCGGCCCACAGGTGCCTACGAGCAGTACTTC
>TRBJ2-7|TRBV3-1|NA|many|14
CASSPGGLVGEQYF
TGTGCCAGCAGCCCTGGGGGCCTCGTGGGGGAGCAGTACTTC
>TRBJ2-7|TRBV5-1|NA|many|15
CASKGSSGPLYEQYF
TGCGCCAGCAAGGGGTCCAGCGGACCCCTCTACGAGCAGTACTTC
>TRBJ1-2|TRBV7-2|NA|few|13
CASSPGPLGGYTF
TGTGCCAGCAGCCCGGGACCTCTGGGTGGCTACACCTTC
>TRBJ2-3|TRBV7-9|NA|NA|14
CASSPDKNTDTQYF
TGTGCCAGCAGCCCAGACAAGAACACAGATACGCAGTATTTT
>TRBJ1-1|TRBV12-3/TRBV12-4|TRBD1|few|15
CASTPERDRNTEAFF
TGTGCCAGCACCCCTGAAAGGGACAGGAACACTGAAGCTTTCTTT
>TRBJ2-3|TRBV7-2|NA|many|15
CASSLAGAGTDTQYF
TGTGCCAGCAGCTTAGCGGGGGCTGGGACAGATACGCAGTATTTT
>TRBJ2-7|TRBV20-1|TRBD1|NA|14
CSASMGQGFYEQYF
TGCAGTGCTAGTATGGGACAGGGCTTCTACGAGCAGTACTTC
>TRBJ2-1|TRBV11-1|NA|many|17
CASSPSTRGISYNEQFF
TGTGCCAGCAGCCCATCAACCCGAGGGATCTCCTACAATGAGCAGTTCTTC
>TRBJ1-5|TRBV5-1|TRBD1|few|14
CASSLEGAYQPQHF
TGCGCCAGCAGCCTGGAGGGGGCATATCAGCCCCAGCATTTT
>TRBJ1-2|TRBV10-3|TRBD1|NA|14
CAISEDRGDDGYTF
TGTGCCATCAGTGAGGACAGGGGCGACGACGGCTACACCTTC
>TRBJ2-6|TRBV12-3/TRBV12-4|NA|NA|16
CASSLVSGTGANVLTF
TGTGCCAGCAGTTTAGTGAGTGGGACTGGGGCCAACGTCCTGACTTTC
>TRBJ2-2|TRBV9|NA|many|15
CASSPHSGSTGELFF
TGTGCCAGCAGCCCTCATTCAGGGTCCACCGGGGAGCTGTTTTTT
>TRBJ2-7|TRBV7-2|NA|many|12
CASSPGDYEQYF
TGTGCCAGCAGCCCCGGGGATTACGAGCAGTACTTC
>TRBJ2-5|TRBV20-1|NA|NA|16
CSARDLSGASQETQYF
TGCAGTGCTAGAGATTTATCGGGGGCTTCCCAAGAGACCCAGTACTTC
>TRBJ2-1|TRBV6-2/TRBV6-3|NA|many|15
CASSPGAGEINEQFF
TGTGCCAGCAGTCCCGGAGCAGGGGAAATCAATGAGCAGTTCTTC
>TRBJ2-3|TRBV20-1|NA|many|11
CIPYGGGTQYF
TGCATTCCCTATGGGGGCGGTACGCAGTATTTT
>TRBJ2-2|TRBV10-3|TRBD1|few|15
CAISEQGSNTGELFF
TGTGCCATCAGTGAACAGGGGTCCAACACCGGGGAGCTGTTTTTT
>TRBJ2-7|TRBV12-5|TRBD2|few|15
CASGLGIAGGGEQYF
TGTGCTAGTGGTTTGGGTATAGCGGGGGGAGGCGAGCAGTACTTC
>TRBJ2-7|TRBV5-6|NA|many|15
CASSFQTLRAYEQYF
TGTGCCAGCAGCTTTCAGACACTGCGGGCCTACGAGCAGTACTTC
>TRBJ1-2|TRBV5-1|NA|NA|14
CASSPSGGDYGYTF
TGCGCCAGCAGCCCTTCGGGGGGAGACTATGGCTACACCTTC
>TRBJ2-6|TRBV6-1|NA|NA|15
CASSVPSDGANVLTF
TGTGCCAGCAGTGTCCCCTCCGATGGGGCCAACGTCCTGACTTTC
>TRBJ2-3|TRBV6-1|NA|few|16
CASRATGHSSTDTQYF
TGTGCCAGCAGAGCCACGGGACACTCTAGCACAGATACGCAGTATTTT
>TRBJ2-7|TRBV18|NA|NA|13
CASSPNRDYEQYF
TGTGCCAGCTCACCGAACAGAGATTACGAGCAGTACTTC
>TRBJ1-2|TRBV29-1|NA|few|12
CSVEGSGSGYTF
TGCAGCGTTGAAGGGTCAGGGAGTGGCTACACCTTC
>TRBJ1-6|TRBV10-3|NA|NA|14
CAISERQINSPLHF
TGTGCCATCAGTGAAAGGCAGATCAATTCACCCCTCCACTTT
>TRBJ2-7|TRBV29-1|TRBD1|many|16
CSVDLSAGTASNEQYF
TGCAGCGTTGACTTATCGGCCGGGACAGCCTCCAACGAGCAGTACTTC
>TRBJ2-1|TRBV27|NA|many|16
CASSLWRGELNNEQFF
TGTGCCAGCAGTTTATGGAGAGGGGAGCTTAACAATGAGCAGTTCTTC
>TRBJ2-5|TRBV7-2|NA|NA|15
CASSLVVAPQETQYF
TGTGCCAGCAGCTTAGTTGTGGCACCCCAAGAGACCCAGTACTTC
>TRBJ2-5|TRBV7-9|NA|many|18
CASSLDFEGLMYQETQYF
TGTGCCAGCAGCTTAGATTTCGAGGGATTGATGTACCAAGAGACCCAGTACTTC
>TRBJ2-1|TRBV20-1|TRBD2|few|14
CSAQGWGGYNEQFF
TGCAGTGCTCAAGGATGGGGGGGGTACAATGAGCAGTTCTTC
>TRBJ2-4|TRBV10-2|TRBD1|many|14
CASRDRQAKNIQYF
TGCGCCAGCAGGGACAGGCAAGCCAAAAACATTCAGTACTTC
>TRBJ1-4|TRBV12-5|NA|NA|16
CASGLVLGRTNEKLFF
TGTGCTAGTGGTTTGGTACTTGGGAGAACTAATGAAAAACTGTTTTTT
>TRBJ1-2|TRBV29-1|TRBD1|NA|13
CSVEKGQGGGYTF
TGCAGCGTTGAAAAGGGTCAGGGGGGTGGCTACACCTTC
>TRBJ1-5|TRBV3-1|NA|few|14
CASSRRGDNQPQHF
TGTGCCAGCAGCCGGCGAGGGGACAATCAGCCCCAGCATTTT
>TRBJ1-2|TRBV12-3/TRBV12-4|NA|few|16
CASSLYDLGVSYGYTF
TGTGCCAGCAGTCTCTATGACCTGGGGGTATCGTATGGCTACACCTTC
>TRBJ1-3|TRBV9|NA|NA|12
CASSVGGNTIYF
TGTGCCAGCAGCGTAGGTGGAAACACCATATATTTT
>TRBJ2-7|TRBV20-1|NA|many|13
CSARGEQGTEQYF
TGCAGTGCTAGAGGAGAACAGGGTACCGAGCAGTACTTC
>TRBJ2-1|TRBV7-9|NA|NA|13
CASSAPRGNEQFF
TGTGCCAGCAGCGCCCCCCGAGGCAATGAGCAGTTCTTC
>TRBJ1-1|TRBV7-9|TRBD1|many|16
CASSSGTGAVNTEAFF
TGTGCCAGCAGCTCAGGGACAGGGGCGGTGAACACTGAAGCTTTCTTT
>TRBJ2-7|TRBV20-1|NA|many|14
CSAEDDSNSYEQYF
TGCAGTGCGGAGGATGACTCAAACTCCTACGAGCAGTACTTC
>TRBJ2-2|TRBV20-1|TRBD2|NA|15
CSALHQRGLTGELFF
TGCAGTGCCCTCCATCAGCGGGGGCTTACCGGGGAGCTGTTTTTT
>TRBJ1-5|TRBV10-3|NA|few|17
CAISANPGLSSNQPQHF
TGTGCCATCAGTGCTAACCCGGGACTCAGTAGCAATCAGCCCCAGCATTTT
>TRBJ1-5|TRBV10-3|TRBD1|few|16
CAISSTGSRSNQPQHF
TGTGCCATCAGTTCGACAGGGTCGCGGAGCAATCAGCCCCAGCATTTT
>TRBJ1-3|TRBV6-1|NA|few|15
CASILDGASGNTIYF
TGTGCCAGCATATTAGACGGAGCCTCTGGAAACACCATATATTTT
>TRBJ2-3|TRBV7-2|NA|few|14
CASSLTGASDTQYF
TGTGCCAGCAGCTTAACGGGGGCATCAGATACGCAGTATTTT
>TRBJ2-1|TRBV9|TRBD1|NA|16
CASSSLRQGAYNEQFF
TGTGCCAGCAGCTCCCTAAGACAGGGTGCCTACAATGAGCAGTTCTTC
>TRBJ2-7|TRBV20-1|TRBD2|many|13
CSARLAEPYEQYF
TGCAGTGCTAGACTAGCGGAACCCTACGAGCAGTACTTC
>TRBJ2-2|TRBV10-2|TRBD1|NA|16
CASRGPMDRATGELFF
TGCGCCAGCAGGGGTCCGATGGACAGGGCCACCGGGGAGCTGTTTTTT
>TRBJ1-2|TRBV7-8|TRBD1|few|17
CASSLGGQGFRGYGYTF
TGTGCCAGCAGCTTAGGGGGACAGGGGTTTCGTGGCTATGGCTACACCTTC